This TCR beta chain was profiled in a study of CD8+CD57+ T cells in acquired aplastic anemia. Study-level information: Sorting CD4+ and CD8+ cells gave DNA averaging approximately 2.9 ug. Researchers reported that healthy donors averaged approximately 9.8 million reads for CD4+ cells.

This clonotype was seen repeatedly, ten times or more. Antigen: not known. Whole-study findings and limits: Patients and controls were found to share approximately 31 CD8+ CDR3 sequences. For CD8+ Simpson's diversity, patients and controls showed no significant difference.

Researchers used genomic DNA as the template to profile TCR beta VDJ and CDR3. TCRdb fed the reads into MiXCR, producing one record per CDR3 protein. This table has about 220,000 distinct CDR3 sequences, 34% appearing once. The CDR3 totals 14 residues. Trimming took off 4 bases at V and 0 bases at J, with 9 bases between the two ends. Input material: sorted CD4+, CD8+, or CD8+CD57+ T cells (not recorded which) from PBMCs. The clonotype comes from a human donor in good health, serving as a control. The chain carries TRBV12-3 or TRBV12-4 and TRBJ1-1; D gene ambiguous. Here the CDR3 reads CASSWFPLNTEAFF. The CDR3 region has the DNA TGTGCCAGCAGTTGGTTCCCCCTGAACACTGAAGCTTTCTTT.